This paragraph reports one TCR beta chain. Its recognized antigen is unknown. It has no much larger one-base neighbor in the sample; base qualities were not kept. These data come from a study of cytomegalovirus exposure and HLA in healthy donors (dated 2017 in TCRdb). Looking at the study overall: According to an earlier analysis of 587 of the donors, 200 million or so T cells yielded 117 million unique TCR beta sequences and approximately 300 Gb of sequence data. An early release that covered fewer than 800 HLA-typed donors contained about 290 gigabases of sequencing data and around 80 million unique TCR sequences. Of the roughly 400 genotyped donors, more than 75% were placed in the genetic ancestry cluster associated with self-reported Caucasian donors. The study was designed to test whether signatures of past pathogen exposure could be identified by cataloging public T cell receptors. The study used immunosequencing to profile the T cell repertoires of around 600 subjects and linked those repertoires to cytomegalovirus serostatus. In addition to the first cohort of roughly 700 subjects, a separate validation cohort of 130 or so different subjects was used. To predict cytomegalovirus infection status, the study combined high-throughput TCR immunosequencing, statistical association of individual TCRs with disease status, and machine learning. To study patterns of TCR occurrence, a later analysis re-analyzed previously published TCR beta repertoires from hundreds of donors and added high-resolution HLA genotyping. In the later analysis, no new phenotypic data were used to find candidate immune exposures; instead, reliance was placed on TCR beta sequences and their occurrence across donors. An earlier analysis of about 620 of the donors applied high-throughput TCR beta sequencing to assess whether each TCR beta V gene segment acted as functional or pseudogenic. Alongside the repertoire data, information on donor age, sex, ethnicity and CMV serostatus was compiled. In a later genetic analysis, genome-wide SNP genotypes for about 65% of the roughly 700 donors were used, and that subset was treated as a discovery cohort. Every repertoire in the discovery cohort had been generated on one and the same sequencing platform. HLA typing included class I and class II loci at four-digit resolution. The number of typed donors differed by locus: 629-630 for A, B, C, DRB1 and DQB1; some 500 for DQA1; about 600 for DPA1; and some 450 for DPB1. Several DR-DQ haplotypes were treated as single units for association and clustering because of strong linkage in the cohort. Among 350 to 400 genotyped donors of the cohort, an average of approximately 240,000 unique TCR beta nucleotide sequences were sequenced per donor, about a sixth of them non-productive. What the study reported, not specific to this receptor: It was suggested by the authors that the approach could potentially be generalized to other disease states and immunological phenotypes. A further reported finding was that TCR beta sequences accurately predicted the HLA-A and HLA-B alleles for most subjects in the first cohort. Only TCR beta chains were sequenced in this cohort, and the absence of alpha or paired-chain data limited detectable features. The classifier was reported to diagnose cytomegalovirus status with high specificity and sensitivity in both the original cohort and the validation cohort. In a later analysis, TCR association rates were found to vary across HLA loci, with the most associated TCRs seen for DRB1 alleles and the fewest for HLA-C alleles. A later analysis associated 15,000 or so TCR beta sequences with specific HLA alleles at a false discovery rate of 0.05. Some IMGT-functional V segments, including TRBV6-2 and TRBV6-3, could not be distinguished by the 87-base-pair reads and were therefore excluded. Immune exposure information for the cohort was limited to CMV serostatus. Over 15 rarely observed V segments, including chromosome 9 orphons, were excluded from the earlier analysis of a few hundred of the donors because counts were too low. A later genetic analysis reported fewer N-insertions in productive TCRs among donors in an Asian-associated ancestry cluster than the roughly 650-donor mean. V-gene and J-gene trimming of TCR beta chains was associated with a missense DCLRE1C variant in a later genetic analysis, and the association was replicated in an independent cohort. Sequencing depth was assumed to be roughly uniform across donors in the presence/absence analyses, though that assumption may not hold. A later analysis reported that several top co-occurrence clusters appeared linked to parvovirus B19, influenza, CMV and Epstein-Barr virus. In an earlier analysis of approximately 590 of the donors, most TCR beta V segments appeared in productive rearrangements about 90% or about 30% of the time, broadly matching IMGT annotations. Most CMV-associated TCR beta chains appeared to be HLA-restricted in a later analysis, and the HLA associations seemed to be driven largely by CMV exposure. Linkage disequilibrium might explain the correlated functional status among segregating V segments, but an unknown experimental factor could not be excluded. In a later analysis, HLA-associated TCR beta chains were found to be more clonally expanded and to have lower generation probabilities than equally common non-associated chains. Because some donors lacked HLA typing at each locus, the association tests relied only on the typed subset. The study gave a list of around 170 TCR beta chains associated with cytomegalovirus. Strong co-occurrence of HLA alleles, especially DR and DQ, made assigning TCR associations to individual alleles difficult. A few of the identified cytomegalovirus-associated TCR beta chains were confirmed in vitro to be specific for cytomegalovirus antigens. While some public TCRs were present in many individuals, most TCR sequences turned up only very rarely across donors. A cluster of highly shared sequence variants was judged likely to represent a technical artifact of the sequencing pipeline.

Relative to germline, V is 1 base shorter and J is 5 bases shorter, with 3 bases between their ends. In the germline V gene (reference sequence), CDR1 corresponds to SGHNT and CDR2 to YYREEE. The CDR3 contains 11 residues, cysteine and phenylalanine counted. The entry retains the CDR3 DNA only, 33 bases that are in frame from base 1. The cohort consisted of 600 to 750 healthy bone marrow donors. At the time of sampling, every cohort member was nominally healthy, though immune exposures that went unrecorded were likely present. The donor was CMV seronegative and was included in the group of a few hundred seronegative cohort members. Each donor provided a peripheral blood sample, and peripheral blood mononuclear cells were used for TCR beta sequencing. Genomic DNA was extracted from the blood cell samples with the Qiagen DNeasy Blood Extraction Kit. Libraries were made using the immunoSEQ multiplex PCR assay. A mixture of 60 forward primers for TCR Vbeta segments and 13 reverse primers for TCR Jbeta segments was used in the multiplex PCR. The CDR3 region of rearranged TCR beta genes was amplified from genomic DNA with a multiplex PCR assay. Amplified TCR beta libraries were sequenced as 87-base-pair reads on the Illumina HiSeq System. Regarding the original processing steps: Across the 670 or so repertoires, a later analysis counted some 80 million unique TCR beta chains, around 11 million of which were shared by at least two donors. Raw reads were error-corrected and collapsed into unique sequences by a nearest-neighbor algorithm in which closely related sequences were merged to remove PCR and sequencing errors. V, D and J gene segments were assigned by aligning CDR3 sequences to IMGT reference sequences. Each retained sequence needed at least a six-nucleotide match to both a V gene segment and a J gene segment. A rearrangement was called productive if the CDR3 had no stop codons and remained in frame with V and J, and every other rearrangement was called non-productive. CDR3 was defined according to IMGT convention as the region running from the second conserved V-encoded cysteine to the conserved J-encoded phenylalanine. Sequences without an unambiguous match to a single V gene segment were excluded from the earlier analysis of 587 of the donors. An earlier analysis of about 590 of the donors classified V segments as functional when productive rearrangements were above 56.7% and as segregating when the standard deviation between donors was above 5%. To diagnose cytomegalovirus status from the catalog of TCR beta chain sequences, a statistical classification framework was built. V and J gene assignment, in a later analysis, came from comparing TCR nucleotide sequences with IMGT/GENE-DB human TR gene sequences. A later analysis assigned CDR3 sequences and most-parsimonious VDJ recombination scenarios with the TCRdist pipeline. In a later analysis, every TCR beta chain was defined by the combination of its CDR3 amino acid sequence and its V-gene family, and reads without a unique V-gene family were dropped. In a later analysis, approximately 590 highly shared, low-generation-probability nucleotide sequences were removed to address suspected cross-contamination and a sequencing artifact. In a later analysis, a clonal expansion index was calculated for each public chain from normalized within-repertoire ranks of inferred template counts. Generation probabilities in a later analysis came from a VDJ recombination model fitted to out-of-frame rearrangements, and those results were checked against IGoR. Hypergeometric tests were used in a later analysis to score TCR-TCR, TCR-HLA and TCR-CMV co-occurrence, with a repertoire-size bias correction applied to the TCR pairs. To estimate false discovery rates, a later analysis permuted the HLA or CMV assignments 20 times. In a later analysis, co-occurring TCRs were grouped with DBSCAN, and TCRdist sequence similarity was added when clustering was performed within HLA-allele-positive subsets. For co-occurrence clustering, repertoires with fewer than 30,000 or more than 120,000 public chains were excluded, along with four or five repertoires with anomalous nucleotide sharing. This immuneACCESS table, as held by TCRdb, lists in-frame sequences with V and J called but not all clones. Of the missing ones, under half trace to an unresolved V gene in checked studies; the others have no known cause. V and J calls and clone size are those listed in that table; D and trimming were worked out from the DNA. The sample has about 92,000 clones on record, less than 70% of them singletons. Together, the top ten hold 2.5% to 3% of the sample.

The chain is made from TRBV5-4 and TRBJ2-5, with no confident D gene call. The origin of this receptor is a man aged 50 to 60 in good health and CMV-seronegative. The sequenced sample consisted of PBMCs. The CDR3 corresponds to CASSLRETQYF. The DNA sequence is as follows: TGTGCCAGCAGCTTGCGGGAGACCCAGTACTTC.